These 7 T cell receptor beta chains share one sample of origin, sequenced in a study of CD8 T cells in Susac syndrome. Random hexamers primed reverse transcription of roughly 0.5 to 1 ug RNA. TCRdb reprocessed the immunoSEQ multiplex PCR reads with MiXCR, giving one entry per CDR3 protein. Of 45,000 to 60,000 distinct CDR3 sequences listed, around 93% are singletons. Sequencing input: CD8+ T cells from PBMCs. The origin of the receptors is a human donor with multiple sclerosis.

The V gene is TRBV29-1, the J gene TRBJ2-2, with no clear D. Looked up from germline, CDR1 is SQVTM and CDR2 is ANQGSEA. This CDR3 region has 11 residues. Trimming stripped 4 bases from V and 6 bases from J, with 6 bases between. As DNA, the CDR3 is TGCAGCGTTGGCGGTTCCGGGGAGCTGTTTTTT. Translated, it gives CSVGGSGELFF.

The chain employs TRBV19 and TRBJ1-1, with D maybe TRBD1 (5 bases). The CDR3 consists of 17 residues. CDR1 is LNHDA and CDR2 is SQIVND in the germline V gene (reference sequence). Trimming left V 5 bases short and J 0 bases short, with 19 bases between. CDR3 sequence (DNA): TGTGCCAGTAGTTCTCAGGGTGGCACACAGATGAACACTGAAGCTTTCTTT. Translated: CASSSQGGTQMNTEAFF.

V gene TRBV27 combines with J gene TRBJ2-1; D remains unclear. This CDR3 is 11 amino acids long. Trimming left V 6 bases short and J 5 bases short, with 5 bases between. The germline V gene has CDR1 MNHEY and CDR2 SMNVEV (reference sequence). The chain's CDR3 is CASRKNNEQFF. DNA for the CDR3: TGTGCCAGCAGGAAGAACAATGAGCAGTTCTTC.

The chain couples TRBV2 to TRBJ2-1, with no clear D. The CDR3 has 12 amino acids. Germline CDR1 is SNHLY and CDR2 is FYNNEI. Trimming left V 6 bases short and J 5 bases short, with 8 bases between. CDR3 sequence (DNA): TGTGCCAGCAGCTTGACTGACAATGAGCAGTTCTTC. This sequence encodes CASSLTDNEQFF. Filled out from reference TRBV2 and TRBJ2-1, the complete variable domain reads EPEVTQTPSHQVTQMGQEVILRCVPISNHLYFYWYRQILGQKVEFLVSFYNNEISEKSEIFDDQFSVERPDGSNFTLKIRSTKLEDSAMYFCASSLTDNEQFFGPGTRLTVL.

The CDR3 nucleotides read TGTGCCAGCAGGGATTCGACGGTCTCCTACGAGCAGTACTTC. It encodes CASRDSTVSYEQYF. The V call is TRBV13, the J call TRBJ2-7; D gene unclear. Germline V gives CDR1 PRHDT, CDR2 FYEKMQ (reference sequence). This CDR3 is 14 amino acids long. V lost 6 bases and J 0 bases, leaving 12 bases between the germline ends.

CDR3 coding DNA: TGTGCCAGTTTTACAGGGATAAACTATGGCTACACCTTC. This translates into CASFTGINYGYTF. This chain uses TRBV19 with TRBJ1-2; weak D call: TRBD1 (6 bases). V gave up 8 bases and J gave up 2 bases, with 12 bases separating them. The CDR3 has 13 residues. CDR1 LNHDA and CDR2 SQIVND come from the germline V gene (reference sequence).

The V call is TRBV7-8, the J call TRBJ1-2; 9 positions agree with TRBD1. Germline CDR1 reads SGHVS; CDR2 reads FQNEAQ. CDR3 size: 15 residues. V was pared by 4 bases and J by 7 bases, with 10 bases of the junction left unmatched. DNA for the CDR3: TGTGCCAGCAGCTGGTGGGACAGGGATTCCCCTGGCTACACCTTC. Protein: CASSWWDRDSPGYTF.